The 2 T cell receptor beta chains given below trace back to one sample, sequenced in a study of early T cells in non-severe SARS-CoV-2 infection. TCRdb reprocessed the 5' RACE reads via MiXCR and lists one record per CDR3 protein. The repertoire includes 53,000 or so distinct CDR3 sequences, about 12% of them detected once, and 2.5% sits in the top ten. Sequences were derived from whole blood, sampled at baseline. The origin of the receptors is an adult who was a healthcare worker with PCR-confirmed SARS-CoV-2 infection or an uninfected control (not recorded which).

This clonotype came up a few times. The CDR3 DNA reads as TGTGCCAGCAGCTTAGAAGTCCGGGATACGCAGTATTTT. It is translated as CASSLEVRDTQYF. The chain carries TRBV7-6 and TRBJ2-3; D is ambiguous. V lost 1 base and J 6 bases, leaving 8 bases between the germline ends. This CDR3 contains 13 residues. Germline values: CDR1 SGHVS, CDR2 FNYEAQ.

CDR3 sequence: CATLEPSYEQYF. The CDR3 DNA sequence: TGTGCCACTCTGGAGCCGTCCTACGAGCAGTACTTC. The gene calls are TRBV28 and TRBJ2-7; D not certain. The CDR3 is 12 amino acids. CDR1 is MDHEN and CDR2 is SYDVKM in the germline V gene. Trimming cost V 10 bases and J 1 base, with 11 bases left between them.